This T cell receptor beta chain came from a study of blood T cell repertoires in COVID-19. Here immunoSEQ multiplex PCR was the method, and the copy in TCRdb shows in-frame clones only, minus some. The sample gives more than 95,000 clones, 85% of which show up once; under 8% is in the top ten. There are 15 residues in the CDR3. Germline CDR1 and CDR2: KGHSH and LQKENI. J was trimmed by 4 bases and V by 0 bases; bases with no gene match: 3. J is TRBJ2-5 and V is TRBV18; 9 nucleotides align to TRBD1. The sequenced material came from peripheral blood. The clonotype comes from an older man with active or convalescent COVID-19. The chain's CDR3 is CASSPPNRGRETQYF. The CDR3 DNA reads TGTGCCAGCTCACCACCTAACAGGGGGCGAGAGACCCAGTACTTC.